The 24 T cell receptor beta chains given below trace back to one sample, sequenced in a study of blood T cells in healthy people across ages. The authors ran a second PCR of 7 to 11 cycles using a sample-barcoded 5' primer and a J-beta primer mix. From the 5' RACE reads, TCRdb called clonotypes with MiXCR, one entry per CDR3 protein. Seen here are 650,000 to 1,000,000 distinct CDR3 sequences, roughly 46% observed once, and the top ten hold roughly 18%. What was sequenced was blood. The source of these receptors is a man of 80 years or more in good health.

The chain recombines TRBV4-3 with TRBJ2-7; 8 nucleotides align to TRBD2. The CDR3 spans 17 residues. Per germline, CDR1 LGHNA and CDR2 YSLEER. Unmatched junction bases numbered 12, after V lost 0 bases and J lost 5 bases. CDR3 in DNA: TGCGCCAGCAGCCAAGAAGGGGCGAGGACTAGCTGGAACGAGCAGTACTTC. Amino acid sequence: CASSQEGARTSWNEQYF.

The chain recombines TRBV4-2 with TRBJ1-5; TRBD1 aligns across 8 bases. Trimming cost V 1 base and J 0 bases; bases outside gene matches: 5. Germline V gives CDR1 LGHNA, CDR2 YNFKEQ. The CDR3 runs 17 residues. The DNA of the CDR3 is TGTGCCAGCAGCCAAGGCGGGACAGGAGTTAGCAATCAGCCCCAGCATTTT. Residues: CASSQGGTGVSNQPQHF.

This clonotype was recorded once. At one end, the junction sequence differs from germline, possibly due to a read error. The rearrangement uses TRBV12-3 or TRBV12-4 and TRBJ2-3; D unclear. This CDR3 has 14 amino acids. The CDR3 spells CACSLSQGTDTQYF. CDR3 nucleotides: TGTGCCTGCAGTTTAAGCCAGGGCACAGATACGCAGTATTTT.

This clonotype has a count of ten or more. V is TRBV20-1 and J is TRBJ2-5; D may be TRBD2 (5 bases). This CDR3 comprises 13 residues. Deletions cut 2 bases from V and 4 bases from J, with 11 bases between. The germline V gene has CDR1 DFQATT and CDR2 SNEGSKA (reference sequence). CDR3 amino acids: CSARLVGRETQYF. Written as DNA, the CDR3 is TGCAGTGCTAGATTGGTGGGGAGAGAGACCCAGTACTTC.

This clonotype came up a few times. This chain links TRBV7-7 with TRBJ2-1, with 10 nucleotides matching TRBD2. Germline trimming cut 4 bases from V and 7 bases from J; bases unmatched to any gene: 10. Germline V gene lookup returns CDR1 SSHAT and CDR2 FNYEAQ (reference sequence). CDR3 length equals 16 residues. The CDR3 nucleotides read TGTGCCAGCAGCTCCCGCCCCTCTAGCGGGAGAAATGAGCAGTTCTTC. This gives the protein CASSSRPSSGRNEQFF.

A single count supports this clonotype. CDR3 loop: CASSLEASGNNNEQFF. The CDR3 DNA reads TGTGCCAGCAGCTTAGAGGCTAGCGGGAACAACAATGAGCAGTTCTTC. The V gene is TRBV7-2, the J gene TRBJ2-1, with 9 bases fitting TRBD2. This CDR3 comprises 16 residues. V trimming: 1 base; J trimming: 5 bases; junction bases outside the gene matches: 6. Germline lookup yields CDR1 SGHTA and CDR2 FQGNSA.

The chain is built from TRBV5-1 and TRBJ1-1, with D uncertain. Germline V gives CDR1 SGHRS, CDR2 YFSETQ. The CDR3 covers 14 residues. Trimming took off 4 bases at V and 0 bases at J, with 10 bases between the two ends. The CDR3 sequence is CASSIGLMNTEAFF. Written as DNA, the CDR3 is TGCGCCAGCAGCATTGGTCTGATGAACACTGAAGCTTTCTTT.

This rearrangement joins TRBV10-3 to TRBJ2-5, with 14 bases identical to TRBD2. Germline loops: CDR1 ENHRY, CDR2 SYGVKD. The V segment lost 8 bases and the J segment 11 bases; nucleotides outside the gene matches: 7. This CDR3 spans 13 amino acids. The CDR3 bases are TGTGCCATCGGACTAGCGGGAGGCCGTCAGCAGTACTTC. Encoded protein: CAIGLAGGRQQYF.

This clonotype was counted only a few times. The J gene is TRBJ2-7, the V gene TRBV6-6; 8 nucleotides line up with TRBD1. This CDR3 has 17 amino acids. Unmatched junction bases numbered 8, after V lost 0 bases and J lost 1 base. Per germline, CDR1 MNHNY and CDR2 SVGAGI (reference sequence). The CDR3, as DNA: TGTGCCAGCAGTTACTCGAAACAGGGGGACAGATCCTACGAGCAGTACTTC. Encoded protein: CASSYSKQGDRSYEQYF.

The V call is TRBV7-6, the J call TRBJ2-3; D is unclear. Germline values: CDR1 SGHVS, CDR2 FNYEAQ. Trimming left V 4 bases short and J 2 bases short, with 13 bases between. The CDR3 runs 15 residues. The CDR3 loop is CASSSTRTHTDTQYF. CDR3 sequence (DNA): TGTGCCAGCAGCTCCACACGGACGCACACAGATACGCAGTATTTT.

The chain joins TRBV20-1 to TRBJ2-7; D might be TRBD2 (5 bases). The CDR3 has 18 amino acids. The germline V gene has CDR1 DFQATT and CDR2 SNEGSKA (reference sequence). Trimming shortened V by 0 bases and J by 7 bases, and 28 bases separated the two germline ends. The CDR3 is CSARDRTAGETGYNEQYF. The CDR3 region has the DNA TGCAGTGCTAGAGATCGGACGGCGGGTGAAACCGGGTACAATGAGCAGTACTTC.

The chain carries TRBV7-9 and TRBJ1-1; no clear D. Per germline, CDR1 SEHNR and CDR2 FQNEAQ (reference sequence). Trimming stripped 6 bases from V and 3 bases from J, with 14 bases between. CDR3 length: 14 amino acids. In DNA form, the CDR3 reads TGTGCCAGCAGTGCGGTGACGGGATACACTGAAGCTTTCTTT. It encodes CASSAVTGYTEAFF.

This clonotype came up many times. V and J are TRBV7-2 and TRBJ1-2, with D hard to call. V gave up 2 bases and J gave up 3 bases, with 10 bases separating them. Germline-derived CDR1 and CDR2 are SGHTA and FQGNSA. CDR3 length: 14 residues. The CDR3 reads CASSLFHGDYGYTF. Here the CDR3 DNA reads TGTGCCAGCAGCTTATTCCACGGCGACTATGGCTACACCTTC.

The CDR3: CASSPLSGQGYHEQYF. CDR3 DNA sequence: TGTGCCAGCAGCCCCCTGTCGGGACAGGGGTACCACGAGCAGTACTTC. The J gene is TRBJ2-7, the V gene TRBV7-9, with 10 bases identical to TRBD1. The CDR3 covers 16 residues. J was trimmed by 5 bases and V by 5 bases; bases with no gene match: 12. Germline loops: CDR1 SEHNR, CDR2 FQNEAQ (reference sequence).

This chain uses TRBV24-1 with TRBJ2-1, with D perhaps matching TRBD1 (6 bases). CDR3 length equals 15 residues. Germline V gene sequence: CDR1 KGHDR, CDR2 SFDVKD. The germline V and J ends were trimmed by 3 bases and 8 bases, with 16 bases remaining between them. The CDR3 is CATSDPQGFIDEQFF. The CDR3, as DNA: TGTGCCACCAGTGATCCACAGGGTTTCATCGATGAGCAGTTCTTC.

This clonotype was found a few times. The chain combines TRBV5-5 with TRBJ2-1, with D hard to call. This CDR3 has 13 residues. V was shortened by 4 bases and J by 6 bases, with 11 bases between the two germline ends. Germline CDR1 is SGHKS and CDR2 is YYEKEE (reference sequence). CDR3 DNA: TGTGCCAGCAGCCCCGGGCCCTCCAATGAGCAGTTCTTC. This codes for CASSPGPSNEQFF.

The rearrangement links TRBV7-2 to TRBJ1-2; TRBD1 is a possible D gene (5 bases). The V gene's germline CDR1 is SGHTA and CDR2 FQGNSA. The CDR3 is made up of 15 amino acids. Trimming shortened V by 5 bases and J by 4 bases, and 17 bases separated the two germline ends. The CDR3 here is CASSRDRQPIYGYTF. The CDR3, as DNA: TGTGCCAGCAGCAGAGACAGACAACCGATCTATGGCTACACCTTC.

This clonotype was seen more than once but under ten times. J is TRBJ2-5 and V is TRBV7-9, with 11 bases identical to TRBD2. This CDR3 comprises 15 residues. The V gene's germline CDR1 is SEHNR and CDR2 FQNEAQ (reference sequence). The V gene end was trimmed by 4 bases and the J gene end by 11 bases; junction bases not matched to a gene: 12. CDR3 sequence reads: CASSSPGLAANEQYF. CDR3 coding DNA: TGTGCCAGCAGCTCTCCGGGACTAGCGGCCAATGAGCAGTACTTC.

V is TRBV20-1 and J is TRBJ2-3; 7 bases line up with TRBD2. Germline V CDR1 and CDR2: DFQATT, SNEGSKA (reference sequence). This CDR3 has 14 residues. This chain's CDR3 is CRGADPGGVDTQYF. The DNA of the CDR3 is TGCAGAGGGGCTGATCCGGGGGGTGTAGATACGCAGTATTTT.

This clonotype was seen repeatedly, ten times or more. A much more abundant neighbour one base away suggests this may be a read error. The V gene is TRBV7-6, the J gene TRBJ2-5; TRBD2 aligns across 9 bases. The germline CDR1 and CDR2 sequences are SGHVS and FNYEAQ. V lost 6 bases, J lost 11 bases, and 19 bases stayed unmatched. This CDR3 region has 16 residues. The CDR3 sequence is CASSPLREGRVNEQYF. CDR3 DNA: TGTGCCAGCAGTCCGTTGCGGGAGGGCCGGGTCAATGAGCAGTACTTC.

Comment on this clonotype: A much larger clone lies a single base off, so this may be a read error. The V call is TRBV11-2, the J call TRBJ2-1, with D uncertain. This CDR3 comprises 16 residues. CDR1 is SGHAT, CDR2 FQNNGV, per germline. Here the CDR3 DNA reads TGTGCCAGCAGCTTGCTCGCGCGGAGCTCCTACAATGAGCGGTTCTTC. The encoded protein is CASSLLARSSYNERFF.

This clonotype was detected only once. This could be a read error, since a much larger clone is one nucleotide away. V gene TRBV7-2 combines with J gene TRBJ2-6; D is possibly TRBD1 (5 bases). The germline V gene has CDR1 SGHTA and CDR2 FQGNSA. The CDR3 is made up of 14 amino acids. CDR3 coding DNA: TGTGCCAGCAGCGAGAACTCTGGGGCCAACGTCCCGACTTTC. Its protein product is CASSENSGANVPTF. The variable domain in full, completed from reference TRBV7-2 and TRBJ2-6, reads GAGVSQSPSNKVTEKGKDVELRCDPISGHTALYWYRQSLGQGLEFLIYFQGNSAPDKSGLPSDRFSAERTGGSVSTLTIQRTQQEDSAVYLCASSENSGANVPTFGAGSRLTVL.

The chain employs TRBV20-1 and TRBJ1-4, with D possibly matching TRBD1 (5 bases). V dropped 4 bases and J dropped 3 bases, with 12 bases sitting between them. CDR1 DFQATT and CDR2 SNEGSKA come from the germline V gene (reference sequence). The CDR3 is 14 residues long. Written as DNA, the CDR3 is TGCAGTGCTATGGACACGCGGGCTAATGAAAAACTGTTTTTT. Translation gives CSAMDTRANEKLFF.

The chain uses TRBV4-2 and TRBJ2-7; 9 positions match TRBD1. Germline V gene sequence: CDR1 LGHNA, CDR2 YNFKEQ. V was pared by 0 bases and J by 5 bases, with 11 bases of the junction left unmatched. The CDR3 totals 17 residues. CDR3 in amino acids: CASSQDVFRDRVNEQYF. In DNA, the CDR3 is TGTGCCAGCAGCCAAGATGTTTTTCGGGACAGGGTCAACGAGCAGTACTTC.